This entry lists 21 T cell receptor beta chains sequenced from one sample in a study of T-cell memory formation after mild COVID-19. MiXCR, run by TCRdb on the 5' RACE reads, gives a single entry per CDR3 protein. Found here are approximately 410,000 distinct CDR3 sequences, about 22% of them singletons; the top ten hold under 15%. The source material was PBMCs or a T cell subset sorted from them (not recorded which). The source is an adult woman who had mild COVID-19 (a few samples of this study predate the infection). Cell type and time point are not known.

The chain uses TRBV6-5 and TRBJ1-5; D remains unclear. This CDR3 has 12 residues. Per germline, CDR1 MNHEY and CDR2 SVGAGI. This chain's CDR3 is CSSGQRNQPQHF. The CDR3 region has the DNA TGTTCGTCCGGGCAGCGCAATCAGCCCCAGCATTTT.

The chain joins TRBV30 to TRBJ2-3; no reliable D call. Germline V gene lookup returns CDR1 GTSNPN and CDR2 SVGIG (reference sequence). Trimming stripped 5 bases from V and 1 base from J, with 10 bases between. The CDR3 contains 13 residues. The CDR3 sequence is CAWGSVGTDTQYF. CDR3 DNA sequence: TGTGCCTGGGGGTCTGTCGGCACAGATACGCAGTATTTT. The whole variable domain, filled in from reference TRBV30 and TRBJ2-3, reads SQTIHQWPATLVQPVGSPLSLECTVEGTSNPNLYWYRQAAGRGLQLLFYSVGIGQISSEVPQNLSASRPQDRQFILSSKKLLLSDSGFYLCAWGSVGTDTQYFGPGTRLTVL.

The V gene is TRBV10-3, the J gene TRBJ1-1, with unresolved D. Trimming took 10 bases from V and 0 from J, leaving 9 bases between them. The V gene's germline CDR1 is ENHRY and CDR2 SYGVKD. The CDR3 has 12 residues. CDR3 DNA: TGTGCCACCGCCACCATGAACACTGAAGCTTTCTTT. Translated, it gives CATATMNTEAFF.

The CDR3 here is CASSPGGGSGYEQYF. CDR3 sequence (DNA): TGTGCCAGCAGCCCCGGAGGCGGGAGCGGCTACGAGCAGTACTTC. This sequence joins TRBV7-6 and TRBJ2-7, with 7 positions matching TRBD2. This CDR3 is 15 amino acids long. The junction had 10 bases not matched to a gene; V was cut back by 5 bases and J by 3 bases. Germline V gene data show CDR1 as SGHVS and CDR2 as FNYEAQ.

The chain joins TRBV7-2 to TRBJ1-1, with TRBD1 matching 8 bases. Losses at the gene ends were 5 bases for V and 4 bases for J; bases not matched to a gene: 6. CDR3 size: 14 residues. Germline V gene sequence: CDR1 SGHTA, CDR2 FQGNSA. As DNA, the CDR3 is TGTGCCAGCAGCCCCATGGGGACAGGCACTGAAGCTTTCTTT. It is translated as CASSPMGTGTEAFF.

The V call is TRBV11-3, the J call TRBJ1-1, with D uncertain. Between the trimmed V and J ends, which lost 4 bases and 8 bases, there was a span of 17 bases. Germline CDR1 SGHNT, CDR2 YENEEA. The CDR3 is made up of 14 amino acids. The CDR3 sequence: CASSYYYPGSEAFF. The CDR3 bases are TGTGCCAGCAGCTACTATTACCCCGGGAGCGAAGCTTTCTTT.

This chain joins TRBV11-2 and TRBJ2-2; 11 bases line up with TRBD2. The CDR3 has 16 residues. In germline, CDR1 is SGHAT, CDR2 FQNNGV. The V gene end was trimmed by 5 bases and the J gene end by 5 bases; junction bases not matched to a gene: 7. In DNA form, the CDR3 reads TGTGCCAGCAGCACCCCTAGCGGGAGGAAGACCGGGGAGCTGTTTTTT. This codes for CASSTPSGRKTGELFF.

V is TRBV6-5 and J is TRBJ2-1, with 8 bases that match TRBD1. The V segment lost 2 bases and the J segment 0 bases; nucleotides outside the gene matches: 3. The CDR3 runs to 16 residues. Germline V CDR1 and CDR2: MNHEY, SVGAGI. The CDR3 region has the DNA TGTGCCAGCAGTTACACAGGGGGTGGCTCCTACAATGAGCAGTTCTTC. Residues: CASSYTGGGSYNEQFF.

The V and J genes are TRBV12-3 or TRBV12-4 and TRBJ2-5; D may be TRBD1 (6 bases). CDR3 length: 16 amino acids. V was cut by 5 bases and J by 4 bases, with 20 bases left in between. CDR3 coding DNA: TGTGCCAGCAGTCCAGCCCACACAGGGAAGGGAGAGACCCAGTACTTC. This sequence encodes CASSPAHTGKGETQYF.

This sequence joins TRBV25-1 and TRBJ2-7; either TRBD1 or TRBD2 may supply D (5 bases each). The germline V gene has CDR1 MGHDK and CDR2 SYGVNS. V was clipped by 6 bases and J by 6 bases, with 18 bases between them. The CDR3 runs 14 residues. The CDR3 loop is CASSKRGGSSEQYF. The CDR3 DNA follows: TGTGCCAGCAGCAAGAGGGGCGGAAGCTCCGAGCAGTACTTC.

In its sample, this clonotype was seen a few times. This rearrangement joins TRBV19 to TRBJ1-6, with a possible D match to TRBD1 (5 bases). This CDR3 is 13 amino acids long. The germline CDR1 and CDR2 sequences are LNHDA and SQIVND (reference sequence). The germline V and J ends were trimmed by 5 bases and 10 bases, with 12 bases remaining between them. The CDR3 region is CASSLQDSSPLHF. CDR3 in DNA: TGTGCCAGTAGTCTACAGGATTCCTCACCCCTCCACTTT.

J is TRBJ1-2 and V is TRBV18, with D tentatively TRBD1 (5 bases). This CDR3 is 13 amino acids long. Germline V gene lookup returns CDR1 KGHSH and CDR2 LQKENI. Trimming removed 2 bases at V and 5 bases at J, with 9 bases between. CDR3 sequence reads: CASSPARVYGYTF. CDR3 coding DNA: TGTGCCAGCTCACCAGCCAGGGTATATGGCTACACCTTC.

The V and J genes are TRBV7-9 and TRBJ2-5, with D possibly being TRBD2 (6 bases). The CDR3 loop spans 15 amino acids. Trimming removed 5 bases from V and 2 bases from J, with 15 bases in between. Germline V CDR1 and CDR2: SEHNR, FQNEAQ (reference sequence). CDR3 in DNA: TGTGCCAGCAGCCCCACCGTGGGGGGTCAAGAGACCCAGTACTTC. This translates into CASSPTVGGQETQYF.

V is TRBV7-6 and J is TRBJ2-3, with D possibly TRBD1 on 5 matching bases. CDR3 length: 16 residues. The V and J ends lost 8 bases and 3 bases respectively, with 21 bases between them. CDR1 SGHVS and CDR2 FNYEAQ come from the germline V gene. CDR3 DNA: TGTGCCAGCCGAATCTGGGGCGGAGACAAAACAGATACGCAGTATTTT. Amino acid sequence: CASRIWGGDKTDTQYF. The entire variable domain, with the rest obtained from reference TRBV7-6 and TRBJ2-3, is as follows: GAGVSQSPRYKVTKRGQDVALRCDPISGHVSLYWYRQALGQGPEFLTYFNYEAQQDKSGLPNDRFSAERPEGSISTLTIQRTEQRDSAMYRCASRIWGGDKTDTQYFGPGTRLTVL.

This clonotype has at least ten counts. V usage is TRBV12-3 or TRBV12-4 and J usage is TRBJ2-3; D uncertain. The V gene lost 2 bases and the J gene lost 2 bases, with 11 bases spanning the gap. This CDR3 spans 15 amino acids. The CDR3 DNA sequence: TGTGCCAGCAGTTTATCCCCGCGGCACACAGATACGCAGTATTTT. Its protein is CASSLSPRHTDTQYF.

This clonotype was seen a handful of times. The chain employs TRBV15 and TRBJ2-2, with unresolved D. This CDR3 is 14 amino acids long. V was trimmed by 3 bases and J by 4 bases, leaving 9 bases between them. CDR1 and CDR2 (germline): LNHNV, YYDKDF (reference sequence). The CDR3 nucleotides read TGTGCCACCAGCAGGTCTTGGACCACCGGGGAGCTGTTTTTT. It yields the protein CATSRSWTTGELFF.

CDR3 in amino acids: CSARVPGPPNTEAFF. CDR3 DNA: TGCAGTGCTAGAGTCCCGGGCCCTCCGAACACTGAAGCTTTCTTT. The V and J genes are TRBV20-1 and TRBJ1-1, with D uncertain. CDR3 length: 15 amino acids. Trimming cost V 1 base and J 1 base, with 13 bases left between them. The germline gives CDR1 DFQATT, CDR2 SNEGSKA (reference sequence).

The chain recombines TRBV12-3 or TRBV12-4 with TRBJ2-6; D perhaps matches TRBD1 (6 bases). Trimming cost V 6 bases and J 4 bases, with 13 bases left between them. The CDR3 consists of 15 residues. The CDR3 protein is CASRRTGSGANVLTF. The CDR3 bases are TGTGCCAGCAGGCGTACAGGGTCCGGGGCCAACGTCCTGACTTTC.

J is TRBJ2-1 and V is TRBV5-1; the D gene is possibly TRBD2 (6 bases). With 3 bases removed from V and 5 bases from J, the gap between germline ends came to 12 bases. Germline assignment: CDR1 SGHRS and CDR2 YFSETQ. CDR3 size: 14 residues. The CDR3 DNA is TGCGCCAGCAGCTCGGGACTGTCAGACAATGAGCAGTTCTTC. Its translation: CASSSGLSDNEQFF. Drawing the rest from reference TRBV5-1 and TRBJ2-1, the complete variable domain is KAGVTQTPRYLIKTRGQQVTLSCSPISGHRSVSWYQQTPGQGLQFLFEYFSETQRNKGNFPGRFSGRQFSNSRSEMNVSTLELGDSALYLCASSSGLSDNEQFFGPGTRLTVL.

This clonotype was observed many times. The V and J genes are TRBV7-9 and TRBJ1-5, with unresolved D. This CDR3 comprises 13 residues. Germline V gene data show CDR1 as SEHNR and CDR2 as FQNEAQ (reference sequence). Trimming cost V 2 bases and J 7 bases, with 9 bases left between them. The CDR3 loop is CASSLIGLQPQHF. CDR3 bases: TGTGCCAGCAGCTTAATAGGGTTACAGCCCCAGCATTTT. The whole variable domain, remainder taken from reference TRBV7-9 and TRBJ1-5, is DTGVSQNPRHKITKRGQNVTFRCDPISEHNRLYWYRQTLGQGPEFLTYFQNEAQLEKSRLLSDRFSAERPKGSFSTLEIQRTEQGDSAMYLCASSLIGLQPQHFGDGTRLSIL.

The J gene is TRBJ2-5, the V gene TRBV20-1; 12 bases are a match to TRBD2. V lost 4 bases and J lost 1; bases outside the gene matches: 1. This CDR3 region has 14 residues. Looked up from germline, CDR1 is DFQATT and CDR2 is SNEGSKA (reference sequence). The CDR3 region is CSATSGGAQETQYF. For the CDR3, the DNA is TGCAGTGCTACTAGCGGGGGGGCCCAAGAGACCCAGTACTTC.